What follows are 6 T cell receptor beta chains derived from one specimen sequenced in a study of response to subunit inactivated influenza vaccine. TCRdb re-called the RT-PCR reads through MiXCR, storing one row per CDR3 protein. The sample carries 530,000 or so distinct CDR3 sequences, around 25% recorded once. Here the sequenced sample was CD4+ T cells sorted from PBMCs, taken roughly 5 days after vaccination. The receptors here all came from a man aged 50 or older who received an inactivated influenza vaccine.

CDR3 region: CAISRDPNGTGELFF. The DNA for the CDR3 is TGTGCCATCAGTCGGGACCCCAACGGGACCGGGGAGCTGTTTTTT. The rearrangement uses TRBV10-3 and TRBJ2-2; D may correspond to TRBD1 or TRBD2 (5 bases each). V lost 5 bases and J lost 5, with 15 bases in between. From germline, CDR1 is ENHRY and CDR2 SYGVKD. This CDR3 contains 15 residues.

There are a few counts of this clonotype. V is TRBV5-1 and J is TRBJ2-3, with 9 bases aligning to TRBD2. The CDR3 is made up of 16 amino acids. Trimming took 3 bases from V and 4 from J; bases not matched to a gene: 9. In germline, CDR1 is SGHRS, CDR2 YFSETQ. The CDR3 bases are TGCGCCAGCAGCTCGGTGAGCGGGAGGAGTGCAGATACGCAGTATTTT. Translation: CASSSVSGRSADTQYF.

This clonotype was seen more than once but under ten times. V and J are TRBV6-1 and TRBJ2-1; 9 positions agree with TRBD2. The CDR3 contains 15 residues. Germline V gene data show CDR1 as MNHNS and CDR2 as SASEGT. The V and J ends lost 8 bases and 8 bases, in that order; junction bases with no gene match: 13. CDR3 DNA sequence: TGTGCCAGCCGCCCCGGGCGGGGGGGCCTGGATGAGCAGTTCTTC. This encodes CASRPGRGGLDEQFF.

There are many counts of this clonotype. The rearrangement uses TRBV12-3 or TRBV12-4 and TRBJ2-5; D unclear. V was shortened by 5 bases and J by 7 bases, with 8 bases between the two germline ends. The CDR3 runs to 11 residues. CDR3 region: CASSSSGTQYF. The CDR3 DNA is TGTGCCAGCAGTAGTTCGGGGACCCAGTACTTC.

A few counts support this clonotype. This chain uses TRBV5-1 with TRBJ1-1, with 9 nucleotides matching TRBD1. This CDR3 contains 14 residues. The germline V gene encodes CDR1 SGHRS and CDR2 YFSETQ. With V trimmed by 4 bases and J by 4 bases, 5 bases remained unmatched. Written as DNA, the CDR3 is TGCGCCAGCAGCGCGACAGGGGGTCTCACTGAAGCTTTCTTT. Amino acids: CASSATGGLTEAFF.

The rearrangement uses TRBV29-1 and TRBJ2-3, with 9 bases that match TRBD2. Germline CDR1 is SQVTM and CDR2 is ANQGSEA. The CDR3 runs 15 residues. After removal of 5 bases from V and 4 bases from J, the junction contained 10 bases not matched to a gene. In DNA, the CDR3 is TGCAGCGTTCTTGATGCGGGAGGGCCTTCAGATACGCAGTATTTT. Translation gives CSVLDAGGPSDTQYF.